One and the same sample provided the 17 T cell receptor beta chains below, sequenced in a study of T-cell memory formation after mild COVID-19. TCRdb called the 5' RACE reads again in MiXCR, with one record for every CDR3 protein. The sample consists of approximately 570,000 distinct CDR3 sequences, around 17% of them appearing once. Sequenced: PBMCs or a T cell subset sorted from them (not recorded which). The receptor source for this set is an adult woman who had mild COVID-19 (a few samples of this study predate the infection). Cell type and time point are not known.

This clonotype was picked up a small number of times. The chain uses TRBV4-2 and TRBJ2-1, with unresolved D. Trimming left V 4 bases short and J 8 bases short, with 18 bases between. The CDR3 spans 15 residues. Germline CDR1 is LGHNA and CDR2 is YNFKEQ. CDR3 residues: CASSLLGQHGDEQFF. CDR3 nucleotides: TGTGCCAGCAGCCTGTTGGGCCAGCACGGCGATGAGCAGTTCTTC.

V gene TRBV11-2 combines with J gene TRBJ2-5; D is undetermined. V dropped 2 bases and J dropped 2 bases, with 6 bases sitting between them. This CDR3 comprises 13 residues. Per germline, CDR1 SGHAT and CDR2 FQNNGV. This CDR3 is CASSLSAQETQYF. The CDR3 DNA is TGTGCCAGCAGCTTAAGTGCGCAAGAGACCCAGTACTTC. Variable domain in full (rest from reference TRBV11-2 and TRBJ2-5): EAGVAQSPRYKIIEKRQSVAFWCNPISGHATLYWYQQILGQGPKLLIQFQNNGVVDDSQLPKDRFSAERLKGVDSTLKIQPAKLEDSAVYLCASSLSAQETQYFGPGTRLLVL.

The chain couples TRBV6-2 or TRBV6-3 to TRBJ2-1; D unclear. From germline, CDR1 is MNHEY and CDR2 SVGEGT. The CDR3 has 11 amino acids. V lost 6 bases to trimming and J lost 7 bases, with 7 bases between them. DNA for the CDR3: TGTGCCAGCAGCGTTCGGAATGAGCAGTTCTTC. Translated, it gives CASSVRNEQFF.

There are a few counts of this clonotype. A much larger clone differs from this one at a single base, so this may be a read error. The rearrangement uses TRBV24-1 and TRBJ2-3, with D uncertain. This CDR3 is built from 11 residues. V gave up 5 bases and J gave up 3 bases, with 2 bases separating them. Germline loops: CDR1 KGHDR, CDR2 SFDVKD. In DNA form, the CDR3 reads TGTGCCACCAGTGTTACAGATACGCAGTATTTT. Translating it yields CATSVTDTQYF.

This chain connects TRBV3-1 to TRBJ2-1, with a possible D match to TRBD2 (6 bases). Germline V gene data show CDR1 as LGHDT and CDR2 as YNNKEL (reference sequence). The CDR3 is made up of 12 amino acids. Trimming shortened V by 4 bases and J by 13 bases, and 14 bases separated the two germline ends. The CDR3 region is CASSPTGTPQFF. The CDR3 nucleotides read TGTGCCAGCAGCCCAACCGGGACTCCACAGTTCTTC.

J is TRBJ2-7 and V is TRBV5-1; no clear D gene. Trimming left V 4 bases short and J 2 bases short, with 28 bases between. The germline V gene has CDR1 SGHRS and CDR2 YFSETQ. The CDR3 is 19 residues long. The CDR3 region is CASSPLQPNPAARTYEQYF. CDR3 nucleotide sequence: TGCGCCAGCAGCCCCCTTCAGCCCAATCCCGCGGCGAGGACCTACGAGCAGTACTTC.

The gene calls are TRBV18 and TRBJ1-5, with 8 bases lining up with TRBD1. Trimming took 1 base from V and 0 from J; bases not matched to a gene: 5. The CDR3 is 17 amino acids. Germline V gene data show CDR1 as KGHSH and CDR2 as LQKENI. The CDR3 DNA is TGTGCCAGCTCACCACTCCGGACAGGGAATAGCAATCAGCCCCAGCATTTT. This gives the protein CASSPLRTGNSNQPQHF.

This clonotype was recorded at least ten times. CDR3 sequence: CASSIGLAGGPYEQYF. The CDR3 nucleotides are TGTGCCAGCAGCATTGGACTAGCGGGAGGGCCCTACGAGCAGTACTTC. The gene calls are TRBV7-2 and TRBJ2-7, with 15 bases matching TRBD2. The J segment lost 2 bases and the V segment lost 5 bases, leaving 4 bases of the junction unmatched. CDR1 is SGHTA, CDR2 FQGNSA, per germline. The CDR3 has 16 residues.

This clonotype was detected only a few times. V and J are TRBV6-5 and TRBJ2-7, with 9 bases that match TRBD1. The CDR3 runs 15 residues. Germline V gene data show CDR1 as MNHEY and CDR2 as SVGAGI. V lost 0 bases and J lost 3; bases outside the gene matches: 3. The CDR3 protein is CASSYSGQGNYEQYF. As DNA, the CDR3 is TGTGCCAGCAGTTACTCGGGACAGGGCAACTACGAGCAGTACTTC.

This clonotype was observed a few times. In DNA form, the CDR3 reads TGCGCCAGCAGCTTGGCCGCCGCCGCCCACGGTGAGCAGTTCTTC. It translates to CASSLAAAAHGEQFF. The chain joins TRBV5-1 to TRBJ2-1; D gene uncertain. Germline values: CDR1 SGHRS, CDR2 YFSETQ. The CDR3 extends over 15 amino acids. Trimming stripped 0 bases from V and 9 bases from J, with 16 bases between.

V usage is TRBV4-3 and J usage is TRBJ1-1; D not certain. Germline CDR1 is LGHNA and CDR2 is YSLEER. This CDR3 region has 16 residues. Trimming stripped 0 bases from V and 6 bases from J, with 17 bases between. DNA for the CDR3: TGCGCCAGCAGCCAAGATATCTCGGTAGTTGGGTCTGAAGCTTTCTTT. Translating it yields CASSQDISVVGSEAFF.

In DNA, the CDR3 is TGTGCCAGCAGTTTTTCGGCAGGGAGGGCAGATACGCAGTATTTT. Protein sequence: CASSFSAGRADTQYF. The chain combines TRBV12-3 or TRBV12-4 with TRBJ2-3, with TRBD2 matching 7 bases. V lost 3 bases to trimming and J lost 4 bases; unmatched junction nucleotides: 7. The CDR3 loop spans 15 amino acids.

The CDR3 DNA sequence: TGTGCCAGCAGCAAGAGGACAGGGCCTTCTGGGGCCAACGTCCTGACTTTC. Protein: CASSKRTGPSGANVLTF. The gene calls are TRBV7-2 and TRBJ2-6; 8 nucleotides align to TRBD1. J gave up 1 base and V 5 bases, and 7 bases lay outside the gene matches. This CDR3 comprises 17 residues. Germline V gives CDR1 SGHTA, CDR2 FQGNSA.

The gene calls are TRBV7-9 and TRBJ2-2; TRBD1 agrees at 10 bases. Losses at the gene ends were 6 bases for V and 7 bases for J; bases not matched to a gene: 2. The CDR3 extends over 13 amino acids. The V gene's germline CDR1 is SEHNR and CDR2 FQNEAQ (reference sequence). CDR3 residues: CASRTGGHGELFF. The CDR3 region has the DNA TGTGCCAGCAGGACAGGGGGCCACGGGGAGCTGTTTTTT.

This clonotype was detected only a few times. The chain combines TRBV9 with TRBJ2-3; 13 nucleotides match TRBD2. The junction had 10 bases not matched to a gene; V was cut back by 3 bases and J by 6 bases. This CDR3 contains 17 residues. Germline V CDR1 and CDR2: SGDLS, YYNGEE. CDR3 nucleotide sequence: TGTGCCAGCAGCGAGCGGACTAGCGGGGGAGCAGGCGATACGCAGTATTTT. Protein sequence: CASSERTSGGAGDTQYF. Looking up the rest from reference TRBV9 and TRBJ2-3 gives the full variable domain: DSGVTQTPKHLITATGQRVTLRCSPRSGDLSVYWYQQSLDQGLQFLIQYYNGEERAKGNILERFSAQQFPDLHSELNLSSLELGDSALYFCASSERTSGGAGDTQYFGPGTRLTVL.

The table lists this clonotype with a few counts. CDR3 nucleotides: TGTGCCGCCGGAACACCCGCATACAATGAGCAGTTCTTC. Encoded protein: CAAGTPAYNEQFF. The chain is built from TRBV5-4 and TRBJ2-1; D is unresolved. CDR1 and CDR2 from the germline V gene are SGHNT and YYREEE (reference sequence). The CDR3 sequence is 13 residues long. V was cut by 10 bases and J by 4 bases, with 15 bases left in between.

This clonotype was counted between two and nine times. The CDR3 sequence: CASSVGGGAYEQYF. The CDR3 nucleotides are TGTGCCAGCAGCGTAGGCGGGGGCGCCTACGAGCAGTACTTC. V usage is TRBV9 and J usage is TRBJ2-7, with D tentatively TRBD2 (7 bases). The CDR3 loop spans 14 amino acids. The ends were cut back, 0 bases at V and 2 bases at J, with 9 bases in the middle. Germline CDR1 and CDR2: SGDLS and YYNGEE.